These 18 T cell receptor beta chains came from one sample sequenced in a study of CD8 T cell repertoires and HIV-1 epitope variants. The repertoire was sequenced with immunoSEQ multiplex PCR; TCRdb's copy has only in-frame clones and lacks some. Of about 95,000 clones detected, just under 75% appear once; the ten largest clones hold about a quarter. Input material: uncultured baseline CD8+ T cells from peripheral blood mononuclear cells (PBMCs). The receptors shown here come from a male donor with HIV.

The rearrangement joins TRBV5-6 to TRBJ1-1; 10 bases are a match to TRBD1. The germline V gene has CDR1 SGHDT and CDR2 YYEEEE. V trimming: 4 bases; J trimming: 4 bases; junction bases outside the gene matches: 13. The CDR3 totals 17 residues. The CDR3 bases are TGTGCCAGCAGCGATCCCGGGACAGGGGTGATTTCCACTGAAGCTTTCTTT. Translating it yields CASSDPGTGVISTEAFF.

This clone was seen a few times. The rearrangement links TRBV6-5 to TRBJ1-3; D not resolved. CDR1 and CDR2 (germline): MNHEY, SVGAGI. This CDR3 is built from 15 residues. Between the trimmed V and J ends, which lost 0 bases and 4 bases, there was a span of 10 bases. The CDR3 sequence is CASSYSRLGGNTIYF. The CDR3 coding sequence is TGTGCCAGCAGTTACTCGAGACTCGGGGGAAACACCATATATTTT.

The chain is built from TRBV5-6 and TRBJ2-7; D unresolved. V was clipped by 4 bases and J by 5 bases, with 13 bases between them. The CDR3 covers 13 residues. The germline CDR1 and CDR2 sequences are SGHDT and YYEEEE. The CDR3 nucleotides read TGTGCCAGCAGCCTTGAGTTACTCCACGAGCAGTACTTC. As protein: CASSLELLHEQYF.

The V and J genes are TRBV2 and TRBJ2-7, with 8 bases fitting TRBD2. Germline assignment: CDR1 SNHLY and CDR2 FYNNEI. CDR3 size: 15 residues. V lost 1 base and J lost 1; bases outside the gene matches: 3. The CDR3 reads CASSEVASGSYEQYF. Here the CDR3 DNA reads TGTGCCAGCAGTGAAGTGGCTAGCGGGTCCTACGAGCAGTACTTC. The whole variable domain, filled in from reference TRBV2 and TRBJ2-7, reads EPEVTQTPSHQVTQMGQEVILRCVPISNHLYFYWYRQILGQKVEFLVSFYNNEISEKSEIFDDQFSVERPDGSNFTLKIRSTKLEDSAMYFCASSEVASGSYEQYFGPGTRLTVT.

This clone came up once. The chain uses TRBV5-1 and TRBJ2-7; 8 nucleotides align to TRBD1. Per germline, CDR1 SGHRS and CDR2 YFSETQ. J was trimmed by 1 base and V by 4 bases; bases with no gene match: 7. The CDR3 spans 15 residues. For the CDR3, the DNA is TGCGCCAGCAGCCTAAGACAGGGGTTATCCTACGAGCAGTACTTC. It specifies CASSLRQGLSYEQYF.

V usage is TRBV27 and J usage is TRBJ1-2; TRBD1 might be the D (6 bases). Trimming took 5 bases from V and 2 from J, leaving 18 bases between them. From germline, CDR1 is MNHEY and CDR2 SMNVEV (reference sequence). This CDR3 comprises 16 residues. The CDR3 loop is CASSPSRTARNYGYTF. CDR3 DNA sequence: TGTGCCAGCAGTCCCTCGCGGACAGCGCGGAACTATGGCTACACCTTC.

The chain carries TRBV6-6 and TRBJ2-3; weak D call: TRBD2 (5 bases). Germline V gene data show CDR1 as MNHNY and CDR2 as SVGAGI (reference sequence). V was clipped by 5 bases and J by 5 bases, with 11 bases between them. The CDR3 loop spans 13 amino acids. CDR3 in DNA: TGTGCCAGCAGTACATTCCGGGGAGATACGCAGTATTTT. Amino acids: CASSTFRGDTQYF.

The chain has TRBV5-4 and TRBJ1-6; D is possibly TRBD1 (6 bases). This CDR3 has 14 amino acids. V dropped 1 base and J dropped 8 bases, with 10 bases sitting between them. Germline V lookup: CDR1 SGHNT, CDR2 YYREEE (reference sequence). The CDR3 bases are TGTGCCAGCAGCTTGCGGACAGCGGATTCACCCCTCCACTTT. Amino acids: CASSLRTADSPLHF.

This clone was found a few times. The J gene is TRBJ1-5, the V gene TRBV9; TRBD1 matches 12 bases. Germline V gene sequence: CDR1 SGDLS, CDR2 YYNGEE. V shed 4 bases, J shed 0 bases, and the junction held 8 bases outside the gene matches. The CDR3 extends over 18 amino acids. Here the CDR3 DNA reads TGTGCCAGCAGCCCGGGGACAGGGGGCGGTTATAGCAATCAGCCCCAGCATTTT. It yields the protein CASSPGTGGGYSNQPQHF.

This clone was counted between two and nine times. CDR3 sequence (DNA): TGTGCCAGCAGCTTAAGTGTCGGCACCTCTGGGGCCAACGTCCTGACTTTC. Residues: CASSLSVGTSGANVLTF. The genes are TRBV7-6 and TRBJ2-6, with no clear D. Germline CDR1 and CDR2: SGHVS and FNYEAQ. V lost 2 bases and J 0 bases, leaving 11 bases between the germline ends. The CDR3 is 17 amino acids.

This clone was recorded only once. V is TRBV6-6 and J is TRBJ1-6; D is ambiguous. This CDR3 contains 15 residues. Germline CDR1 is MNHNY and CDR2 is SVGAGI (reference sequence). Trimming left V 2 bases short and J 5 bases short, with 10 bases between. The CDR3 DNA follows: TGTGCCAGCAGTTACGGCAGCTCAGATAATTCACCCCTCCACTTT. Encoded protein: CASSYGSSDNSPLHF.

The count of this clone is one. V usage is TRBV9 and J usage is TRBJ2-7, with D perhaps TRBD2 (5 bases). The V end was cut by 7 bases, the J end by 3 bases, with 23 bases between. This CDR3 contains 16 residues. The germline gives CDR1 SGDLS, CDR2 YYNGEE. CDR3: CASSPKSSSTYYEQYF. The CDR3 DNA follows: TGTGCCAGCTCCCCGAAGTCTAGCTCAACATACTACGAGCAGTACTTC.

This rearrangement joins TRBV20-1 to TRBJ2-5; tentative D call: TRBD2 (5 bases). CDR1 is DFQATT, CDR2 SNEGSKA, per germline (reference sequence). The CDR3 is 10 amino acids. V lost 5 bases and J lost 4, with 5 bases in between. Here the CDR3 reads CSAGRETQYF. The CDR3 DNA follows: TGCAGTGCTGGGAGAGAGACCCAGTACTTC.

The chain recombines TRBV4-1 with TRBJ2-7, with 9 bases identical to TRBD2. This CDR3 is built from 16 residues. Germline trimming cut 3 bases from V and 3 bases from J; bases unmatched to any gene: 9. Germline CDR1 and CDR2: MGHRA and YSYEKL. CDR3 bases: TGCGCCAGCAGCCACATCCCGGGGCGGGAGGGCTACGAGCAGTACTTC. The encoded protein is CASSHIPGREGYEQYF.

The chain links TRBV28 to TRBJ1-1; D is undetermined. From germline, CDR1 is MDHEN and CDR2 SYDVKM. V lost 5 bases and J lost 6, with 10 bases in between. The CDR3 sequence is 12 residues long. The CDR3, as DNA: TGTGCCAGCAGTCTAGAATCCGCTGAAGCTTTCTTT. Protein product: CASSLESAEAFF.

The chain has TRBV9 and TRBJ1-6; tentatively, D is TRBD1 (6 bases). CDR3 length: 14 residues. The germline CDR1 and CDR2 sequences are SGDLS and YYNGEE. With 0 bases removed from V and 7 bases from J, the gap between germline ends came to 8 bases. CDR3 nucleotides: TGTGCCAGCAGCGTAGCAGGGGCGAATTCACCCCTCCACTTT. Residues: CASSVAGANSPLHF.

CDR3 sequence reads: CASSPVVSGNTIYF. CDR3 sequence (DNA): TGTGCCAGCAGCCCCGTTGTCTCTGGAAACACCATATATTTT. The chain combines TRBV2 with TRBJ1-3; D remains ambiguous. CDR3 length: 14 amino acids. V gave up 6 bases and J gave up 0 bases, with 9 bases separating them. Germline CDR1 and CDR2: SNHLY and FYNNEI. The full variable domain, with the rest looked up from reference TRBV2 and TRBJ1-3, is EPEVTQTPSHQVTQMGQEVILRCVPISNHLYFYWYRQILGQKVEFLVSFYNNEISEKSEIFDDQFSVERPDGSNFTLKIRSTKLEDSAMYFCASSPVVSGNTIYFGEGSWLTVV.

The CDR3 nucleotides read TGTGCCAGCAGCCCAGACACCCAAGAGACCCAGTACTTC. Encoded protein: CASSPDTQETQYF. The chain is built from TRBV7-3 and TRBJ2-5; D is unresolved. The CDR3 covers 13 residues. V was trimmed by 5 bases and J by 1 base, leaving 8 bases between them. Germline-derived CDR1 and CDR2 are SGHTA and FQGTGA.